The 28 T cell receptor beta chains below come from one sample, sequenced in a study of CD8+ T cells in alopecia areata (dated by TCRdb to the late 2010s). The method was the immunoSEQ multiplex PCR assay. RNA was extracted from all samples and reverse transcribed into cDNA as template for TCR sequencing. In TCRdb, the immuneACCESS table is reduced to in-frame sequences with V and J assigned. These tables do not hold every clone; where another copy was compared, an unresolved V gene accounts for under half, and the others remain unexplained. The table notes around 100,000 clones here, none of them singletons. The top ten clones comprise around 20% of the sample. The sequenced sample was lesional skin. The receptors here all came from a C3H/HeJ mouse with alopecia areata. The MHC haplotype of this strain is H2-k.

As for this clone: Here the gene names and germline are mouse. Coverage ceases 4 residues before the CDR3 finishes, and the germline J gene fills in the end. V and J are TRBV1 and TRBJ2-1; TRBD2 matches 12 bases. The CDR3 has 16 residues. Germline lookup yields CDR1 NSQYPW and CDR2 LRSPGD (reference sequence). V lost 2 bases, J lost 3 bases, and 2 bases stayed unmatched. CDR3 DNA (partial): TGCACCTGCAGTGCAAGACTGGGGGGGCTCTATGCT. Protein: CTCSARLGGLYA. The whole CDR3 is CTCSARLGGLYAEQFF.

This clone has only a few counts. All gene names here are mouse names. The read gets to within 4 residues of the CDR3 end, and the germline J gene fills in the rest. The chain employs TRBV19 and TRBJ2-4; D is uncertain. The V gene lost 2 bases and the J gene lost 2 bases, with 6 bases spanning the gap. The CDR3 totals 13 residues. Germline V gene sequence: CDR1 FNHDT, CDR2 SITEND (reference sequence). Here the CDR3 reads CASSILDQNTLYF. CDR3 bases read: TGTGCCAGCAGTATTCTGGATCAAAAC.

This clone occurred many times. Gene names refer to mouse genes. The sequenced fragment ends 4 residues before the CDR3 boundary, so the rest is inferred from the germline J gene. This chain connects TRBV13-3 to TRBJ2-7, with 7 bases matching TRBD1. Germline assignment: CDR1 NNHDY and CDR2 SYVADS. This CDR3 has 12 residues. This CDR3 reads CASSVGQYEQYF. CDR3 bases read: TGTGCCAGCAGCGTGGGACAGTAT.

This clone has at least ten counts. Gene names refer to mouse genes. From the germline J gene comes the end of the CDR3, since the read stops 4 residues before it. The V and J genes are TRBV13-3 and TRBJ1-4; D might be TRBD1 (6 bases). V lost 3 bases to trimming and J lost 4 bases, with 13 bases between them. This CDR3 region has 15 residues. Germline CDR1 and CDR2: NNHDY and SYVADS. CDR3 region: CASSGAGQNNERLFF. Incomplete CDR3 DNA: TGTGCCAGCAGTGGGGCGGGACAAAACAACGAA.

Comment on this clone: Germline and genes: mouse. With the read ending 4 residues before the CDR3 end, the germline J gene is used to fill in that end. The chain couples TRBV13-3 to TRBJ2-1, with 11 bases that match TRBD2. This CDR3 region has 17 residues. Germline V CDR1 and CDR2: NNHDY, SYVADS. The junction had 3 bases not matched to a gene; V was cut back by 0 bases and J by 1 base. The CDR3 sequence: CASSDARDWGNYAEQFF. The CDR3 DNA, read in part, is TGTGCCAGCAGTGATGCAAGGGACTGGGGGAACTATGCT.

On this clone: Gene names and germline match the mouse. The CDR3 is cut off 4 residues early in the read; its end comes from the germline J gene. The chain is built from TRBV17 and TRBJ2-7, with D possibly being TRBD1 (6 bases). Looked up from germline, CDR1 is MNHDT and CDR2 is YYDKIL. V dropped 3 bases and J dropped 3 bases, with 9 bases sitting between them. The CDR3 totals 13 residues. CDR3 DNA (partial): TGTGCTAGCAGTAGTAGGGACAACTAT. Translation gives CASSSRDNY. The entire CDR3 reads CASSSRDNYEQYF.

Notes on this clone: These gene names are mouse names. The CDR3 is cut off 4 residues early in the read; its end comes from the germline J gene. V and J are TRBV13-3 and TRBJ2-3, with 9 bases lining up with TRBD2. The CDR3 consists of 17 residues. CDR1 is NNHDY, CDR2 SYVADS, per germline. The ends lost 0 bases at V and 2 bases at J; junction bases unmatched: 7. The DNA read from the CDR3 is TGTGCCAGCAGTGATGCAGGGGCTGGGGGGGATGCAGAA. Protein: CASSDAGAGGDAE. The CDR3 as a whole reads CASSDAGAGGDAETLYF.

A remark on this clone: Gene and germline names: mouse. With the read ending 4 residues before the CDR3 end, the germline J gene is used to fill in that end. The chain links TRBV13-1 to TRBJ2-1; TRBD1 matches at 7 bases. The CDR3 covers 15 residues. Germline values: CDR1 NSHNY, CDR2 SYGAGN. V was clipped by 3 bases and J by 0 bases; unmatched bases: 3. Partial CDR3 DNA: TGTGCCAGCAGTGCCCAGGGGGATAACTATGCT. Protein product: CASSAQGDNYA. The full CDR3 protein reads CASSAQGDNYAEQFF.

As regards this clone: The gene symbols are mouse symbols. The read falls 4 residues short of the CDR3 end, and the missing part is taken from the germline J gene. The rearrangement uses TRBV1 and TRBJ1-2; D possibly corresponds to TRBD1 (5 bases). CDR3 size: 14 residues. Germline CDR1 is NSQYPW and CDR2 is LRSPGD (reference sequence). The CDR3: CTCSADHAGTDYTF. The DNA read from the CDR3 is TGCACCTGCAGTGCAGATCACGCAGGGACC.

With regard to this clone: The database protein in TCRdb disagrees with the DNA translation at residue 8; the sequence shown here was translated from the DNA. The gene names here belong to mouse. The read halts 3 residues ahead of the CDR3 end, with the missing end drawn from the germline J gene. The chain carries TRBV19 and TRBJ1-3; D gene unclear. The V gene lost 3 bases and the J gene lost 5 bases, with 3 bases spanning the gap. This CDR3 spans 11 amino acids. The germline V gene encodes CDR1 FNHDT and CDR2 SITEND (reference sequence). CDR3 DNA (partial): TGTGCCAGCAGTAACAGAAATACG. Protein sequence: CASSNRNT. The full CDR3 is CASSNRNTLYF.

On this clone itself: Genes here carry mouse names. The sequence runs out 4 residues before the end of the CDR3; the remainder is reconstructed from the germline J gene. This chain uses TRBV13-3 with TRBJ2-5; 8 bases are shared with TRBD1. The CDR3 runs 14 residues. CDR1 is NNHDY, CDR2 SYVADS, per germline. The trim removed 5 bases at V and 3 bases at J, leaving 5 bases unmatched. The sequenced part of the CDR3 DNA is TGTGCCAGCAGACTGGACAGGGAACAAGAC. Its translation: CASRLDREQD. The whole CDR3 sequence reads CASRLDREQDTQYF.

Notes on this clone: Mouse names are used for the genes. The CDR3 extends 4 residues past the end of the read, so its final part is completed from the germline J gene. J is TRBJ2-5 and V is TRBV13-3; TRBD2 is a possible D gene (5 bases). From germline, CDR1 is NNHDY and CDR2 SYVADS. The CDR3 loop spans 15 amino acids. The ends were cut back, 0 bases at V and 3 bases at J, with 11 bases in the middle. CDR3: CASSDASYWQDTQYF. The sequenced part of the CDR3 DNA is TGTGCCAGCAGTGATGCATCATACTGGCAAGAC. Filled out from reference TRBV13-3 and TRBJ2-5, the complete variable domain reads EAAVTQSPRSKVAVTGGKVTLSCHQTNNHDYMYWYRQDTGHGLRLIHYSYVADSTEKGDIPDGYKASRPSQENFSLILELASLSQTAVYFCASSDASYWQDTQYFGPGTRLLVL.

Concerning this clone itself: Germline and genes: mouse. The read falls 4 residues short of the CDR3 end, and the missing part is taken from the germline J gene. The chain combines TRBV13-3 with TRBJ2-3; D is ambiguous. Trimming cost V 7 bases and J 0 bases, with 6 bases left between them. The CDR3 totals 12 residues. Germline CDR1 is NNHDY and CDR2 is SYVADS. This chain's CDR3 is CASQTSAETLYF. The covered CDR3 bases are TGTGCCAGCCAAACTAGTGCAGAA.

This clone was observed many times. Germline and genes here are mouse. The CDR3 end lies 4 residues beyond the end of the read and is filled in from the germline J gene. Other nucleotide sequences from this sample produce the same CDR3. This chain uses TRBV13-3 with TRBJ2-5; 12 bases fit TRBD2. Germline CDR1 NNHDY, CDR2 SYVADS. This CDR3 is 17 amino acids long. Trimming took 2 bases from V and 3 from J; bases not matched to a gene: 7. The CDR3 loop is CASSDPGLGGRQDTQYF. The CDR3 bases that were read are TGTGCCAGCAGTGACCCGGGACTGGGGGGTCGGCAAGAC. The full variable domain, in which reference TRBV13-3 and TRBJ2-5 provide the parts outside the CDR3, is EAAVTQSPRSKVAVTGGKVTLSCHQTNNHDYMYWYRQDTGHGLRLIHYSYVADSTEKGDIPDGYKASRPSQENFSLILELASLSQTAVYFCASSDPGLGGRQDTQYFGPGTRLLVL.

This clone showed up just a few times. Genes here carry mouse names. CDR3 loop: CASSPLTGGNGSDYTF. The CDR3 DNA, read in part, is TGTGCCAGCAGTCCCCTTACAGGGGGAAATGGCTCC. V and J are TRBV13-3 and TRBJ1-2; 8 nucleotides match TRBD1. The sequence runs out 4 residues before the end of the CDR3; the remainder is reconstructed from the germline J gene. Looked up from germline, CDR1 is NNHDY and CDR2 is SYVADS. Germline trimming cut 4 bases from V and 4 bases from J; bases unmatched to any gene: 12. CDR3 length: 16 amino acids.

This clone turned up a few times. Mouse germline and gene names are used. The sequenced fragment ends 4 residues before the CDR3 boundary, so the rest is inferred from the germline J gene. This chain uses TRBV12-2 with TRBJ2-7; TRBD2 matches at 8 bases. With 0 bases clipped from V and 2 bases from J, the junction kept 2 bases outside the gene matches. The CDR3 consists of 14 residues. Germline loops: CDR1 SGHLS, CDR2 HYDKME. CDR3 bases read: TGTGCCAGCTCTCTCGGGGGGGGCCCCTAT. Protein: CASSLGGGPY. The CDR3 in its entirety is CASSLGGGPYEQYF.

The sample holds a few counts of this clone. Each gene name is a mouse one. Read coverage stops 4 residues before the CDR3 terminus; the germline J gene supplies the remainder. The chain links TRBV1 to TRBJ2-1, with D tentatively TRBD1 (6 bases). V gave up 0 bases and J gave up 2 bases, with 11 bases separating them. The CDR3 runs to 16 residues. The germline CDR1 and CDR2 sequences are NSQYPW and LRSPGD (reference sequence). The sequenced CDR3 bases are TGCACCTGCAGTGCAGAGCCGGGACAATACTATGCT. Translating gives CTCSAEPGQYYA. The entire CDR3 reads CTCSAEPGQYYAEQFF.

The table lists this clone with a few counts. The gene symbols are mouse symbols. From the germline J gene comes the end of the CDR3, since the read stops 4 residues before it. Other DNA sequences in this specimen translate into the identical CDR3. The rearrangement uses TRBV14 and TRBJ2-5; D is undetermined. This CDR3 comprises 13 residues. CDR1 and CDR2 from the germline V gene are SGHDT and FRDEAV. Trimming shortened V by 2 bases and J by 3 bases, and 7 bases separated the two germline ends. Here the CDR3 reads CASSLGQQDTQYF. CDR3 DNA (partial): TGTGCCAGCAGTTTAGGTCAACAAGAC.

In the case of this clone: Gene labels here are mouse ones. This chain's CDR3 is CASTPGQDSNERLFF. Incomplete CDR3 DNA: TGTGCCAGCACCCCGGGACAGGATTCCAACGAA. V usage is TRBV19 and J usage is TRBJ1-4, with 8 bases matching TRBD1. Read data end 4 residues before the CDR3 end; the end is taken from the germline J gene. The CDR3 has 15 residues. With V trimmed by 6 bases and J by 1 base, 5 bases remained unmatched. Per germline, CDR1 FNHDT and CDR2 SITEND (reference sequence).

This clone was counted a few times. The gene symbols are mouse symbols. This CDR3 is CTCSAETGGETLYF. Partial CDR3 DNA: TGCACCTGCAGTGCAGAGACAGGGGGAGAA. The J gene is TRBJ2-3, the V gene TRBV1, with TRBD1 matching over 9 bases. Read coverage stops 4 residues before the CDR3 terminus; the germline J gene supplies the remainder. CDR3 length: 14 residues. Looked up from germline, CDR1 is NSQYPW and CDR2 is LRSPGD (reference sequence).

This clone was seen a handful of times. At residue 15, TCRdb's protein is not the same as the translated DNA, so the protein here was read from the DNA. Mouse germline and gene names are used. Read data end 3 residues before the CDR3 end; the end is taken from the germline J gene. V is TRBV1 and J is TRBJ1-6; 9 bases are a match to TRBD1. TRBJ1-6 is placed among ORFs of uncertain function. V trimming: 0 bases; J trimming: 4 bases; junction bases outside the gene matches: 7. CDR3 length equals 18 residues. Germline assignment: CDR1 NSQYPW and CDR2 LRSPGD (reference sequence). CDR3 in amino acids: CTCSAETGQGGYNSPLYF. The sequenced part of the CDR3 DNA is TGCACCTGCAGTGCAGAGACGGGACAGGGAGGGTATAATTCGCCC.

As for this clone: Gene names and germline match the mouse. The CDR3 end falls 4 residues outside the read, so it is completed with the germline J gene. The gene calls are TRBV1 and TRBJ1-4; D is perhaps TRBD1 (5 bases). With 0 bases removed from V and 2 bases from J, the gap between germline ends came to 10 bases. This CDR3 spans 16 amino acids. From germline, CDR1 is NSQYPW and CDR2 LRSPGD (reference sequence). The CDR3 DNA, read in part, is TGCACCTGCAGTGCAGATCATGGACACTCCAACGAA. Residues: CTCSADHGHSNE. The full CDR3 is CTCSADHGHSNERLFF.

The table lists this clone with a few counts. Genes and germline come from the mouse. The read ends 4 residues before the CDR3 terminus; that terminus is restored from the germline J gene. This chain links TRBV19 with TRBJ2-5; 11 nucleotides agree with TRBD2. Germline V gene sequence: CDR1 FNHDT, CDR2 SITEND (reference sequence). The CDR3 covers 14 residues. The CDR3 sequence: CASSIDWGGDTQYF. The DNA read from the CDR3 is TGTGCCAGCAGTATTGACTGGGGGGGTGAC.

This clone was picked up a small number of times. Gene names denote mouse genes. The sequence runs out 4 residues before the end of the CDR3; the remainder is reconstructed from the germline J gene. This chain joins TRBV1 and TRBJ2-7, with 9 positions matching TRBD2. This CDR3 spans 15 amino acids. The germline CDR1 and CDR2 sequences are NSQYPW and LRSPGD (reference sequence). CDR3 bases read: TGCACCTGCAGTGCCATACTGGGGGGCCCATAT. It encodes CTCSAILGGPY. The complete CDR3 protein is CTCSAILGGPYEQYF.

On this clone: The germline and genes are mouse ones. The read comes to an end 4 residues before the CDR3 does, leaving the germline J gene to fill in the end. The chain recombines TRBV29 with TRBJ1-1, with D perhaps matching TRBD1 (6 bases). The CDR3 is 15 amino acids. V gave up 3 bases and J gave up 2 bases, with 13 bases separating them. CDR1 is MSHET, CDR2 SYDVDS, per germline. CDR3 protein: CASSLAGTPNTEVFF. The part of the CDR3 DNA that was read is TGTGCTAGCAGTTTGGCCGGGACACCTAACACA. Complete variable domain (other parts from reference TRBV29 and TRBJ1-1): DMKVTQMPRYLIKRMGENVLLECGQDMSHETMYWYRQDPGLGLQLIYISYDVDSNSEGDIPKGYRVSRKKREHFSLILDSAKTNQTSVYFCASSLAGTPNTEVFFGKGTRLTVV.

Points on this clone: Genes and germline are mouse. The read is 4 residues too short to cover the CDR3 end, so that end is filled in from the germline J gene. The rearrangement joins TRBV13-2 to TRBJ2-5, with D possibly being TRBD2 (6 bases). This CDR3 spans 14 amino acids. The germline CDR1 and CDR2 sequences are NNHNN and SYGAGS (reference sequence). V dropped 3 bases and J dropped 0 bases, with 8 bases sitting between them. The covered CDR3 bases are TGTGCCAGCGGTGGACTGGTTAACCAAGAC. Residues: CASGGLVNQD. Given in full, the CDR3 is CASGGLVNQDTQYF.

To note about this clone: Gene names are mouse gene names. The CDR3 region is CASSEQLGGPSQNTLYF. The covered CDR3 bases are TGTGCCAGCAGTGAACAACTGGGGGGCCCTAGTCAAAAC. V is TRBV13-3 and J is TRBJ2-4, with TRBD2 matching 9 bases. The read terminates 4 residues ahead of where the CDR3 ends, so the germline J gene completes it. Germline lookup yields CDR1 NNHDY and CDR2 SYVADS. The CDR3 is made up of 17 amino acids. Trimming cost V 2 bases and J 0 bases; bases outside gene matches: 7.

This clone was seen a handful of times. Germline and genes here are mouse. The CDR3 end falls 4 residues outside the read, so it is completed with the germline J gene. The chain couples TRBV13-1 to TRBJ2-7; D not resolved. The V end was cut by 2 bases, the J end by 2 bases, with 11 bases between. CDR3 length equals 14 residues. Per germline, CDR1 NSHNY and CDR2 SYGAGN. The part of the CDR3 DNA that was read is TGTGCCAGCAGTGAATCTGACACCCCCTAT. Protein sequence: CASSESDTPY. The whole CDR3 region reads CASSESDTPYEQYF.